This T cell receptor beta chain is from a study of shared clonotypes between healthy human individuals. This CDR3 has 13 residues. The V end was cut by 4 bases, the J end by 1 base, with 9 bases between. Germline values: CDR1 SGHNT, CDR2 YYREEE (reference sequence). General study points: The sharing of 4.5% to 5.5% of naive CD4 clonotypes was seen across several donors.

Clones were read by immunoSEQ multiplex PCR, and TCRdb kept only the in-frame ones, dropping some. The sample shows about 1.1 million clones, 60% to 85% of them seen only once. As for this clone: Its antigen is as yet unknown.

V usage is TRBV5-4 and J usage is TRBJ2-7; maybe TRBD1 (6 bases). This sequence was found in a man aged 18-30 years in good health. Some clones in this sample may be carry-over from other donors' samples. Material: memory CD4+ T cells from PBMCs. Documented subset: CD45RA-negative fraction. The CDR3 sequence: CASSNGQSYEQYF. The DNA of the CDR3 is TGTGCCAGCAGCAACGGACAGTCCTACGAGCAGTACTTC.